These 30 T cell receptor beta chains came from one sample sequenced in a study of T-cell memory formation after mild COVID-19. TCRdb reprocessed the 5' RACE reads via MiXCR and lists one record per CDR3 protein. Of about 350,000 distinct CDR3 sequences listed, roughly an eighth are singletons. Sequencing input: PBMCs or a T cell subset sorted from them (not recorded which). These receptors were taken from a man younger than 35 who had mild COVID-19 (a few samples of this study predate the infection). Cell type and time point are not known.

This clonotype occurred a few times. The DNA for the CDR3 is TGCGCCAGCAGGCCGGGACAGGGAAGTGGGAATTCACCCCTCCACTTT. Amino acid sequence: CASRPGQGSGNSPLHF. The chain recombines TRBV5-1 with TRBJ1-6; 9 positions agree with TRBD1. CDR3 length equals 16 residues. Germline CDR1 reads SGHRS; CDR2 reads YFSETQ. The V gene end was trimmed by 5 bases and the J gene end by 7 bases; junction bases not matched to a gene: 10.

This clonotype came up many times. The CDR3 bases are TGTGCCAGCAGCTTAGACCCCAGGACCAACGAGCAGTACTTC. This codes for CASSLDPRTNEQYF. The chain uses TRBV7-8 and TRBJ2-7, with unresolved D. CDR3 size: 14 residues. Germline CDR1 SGHVS, CDR2 FQNEAQ. The ends were cut back, 1 base at V and 5 bases at J, with 12 bases in the middle.

This clonotype was counted between two and nine times. The chain uses TRBV7-9 and TRBJ2-1, with 11 bases aligning to TRBD1. V shed 3 bases, J shed 9 bases, and the junction held 10 bases outside the gene matches. The CDR3 consists of 16 residues. Germline CDR1 reads SEHNR; CDR2 reads FQNEAQ (reference sequence). The CDR3 DNA sequence: TGTGCCAGCAGCTTCCCACCCCGGACAGGGGGCCGTGAGCAGTTCTTC. This sequence encodes CASSFPPRTGGREQFF.

This clonotype appeared a few times. V and J are TRBV28 and TRBJ2-7; D gene unclear. The CDR3 extends over 10 amino acids. From germline, CDR1 is MDHEN and CDR2 SYDVKM. V lost 7 bases, J lost 3 bases, and 4 bases lay in between. The CDR3 loop reads CASNIYEQYV. The CDR3 nucleotides read TGTGCCAGCAACATCTACGAGCAGTACGTC.

In its sample, this clonotype was seen a few times. V gene TRBV12-3 or TRBV12-4 combines with J gene TRBJ1-5; tentative D call: TRBD1 (5 bases). V lost 3 bases and J lost 5, with 11 bases in between. The CDR3 contains 14 residues. The CDR3 sequence is CASSFDSVYQPQHF. CDR3 sequence (DNA): TGTGCCAGCAGTTTTGACAGCGTCTATCAGCCCCAGCATTTT.

This clonotype showed up many times. The rearrangement uses TRBV5-1 and TRBJ2-5; D remains ambiguous. V lost 0 bases to trimming and J lost 4 bases, with 7 bases between them. Germline assignment: CDR1 SGHRS and CDR2 YFSETQ. There are 13 residues in the CDR3. The CDR3 here is CASSLEGGETQYF. CDR3 bases: TGCGCCAGCAGCTTGGAGGGCGGAGAGACCCAGTACTTC.

There are a few counts of this clonotype. V is TRBV7-2 and J is TRBJ2-5; 7 positions agree with TRBD1. V lost 4 bases to trimming and J lost 3 bases; unmatched junction nucleotides: 8. This CDR3 region has 15 residues. From germline, CDR1 is SGHTA and CDR2 FQGNSA. The CDR3 region has the DNA TGTGCCAGCAGCTCCTCCGGGACAGCAAAAGAGACCCAGTACTTC. Protein product: CASSSSGTAKETQYF.

The chain employs TRBV6-1 and TRBJ1-1; 8 bases are a match to TRBD1. With 1 base clipped from V and 8 bases from J, the junction kept 3 bases outside the gene matches. This CDR3 has 13 residues. Germline V lookup: CDR1 MNHNS, CDR2 SASEGT. DNA of the CDR3: TGTGCCAGCAGTGAAGTTGGGACAGGCGAAGCTTTCTTT. It encodes CASSEVGTGEAFF.

The J gene is TRBJ2-2, the V gene TRBV12-3 or TRBV12-4; TRBD2 aligns across 8 bases. This CDR3 spans 17 amino acids. J lost 5 bases, V lost 5 bases, and 13 bases had no gene match. CDR3 bases: TGTGCCAGCAGTCCACCAACTCCGGGACTAGTAACCGGGGAGCTGTTTTTT. It codes for CASSPPTPGLVTGELFF.

This clonotype was detected many times. The rearrangement uses TRBV20-1 and TRBJ2-4, with D tentatively TRBD1 (6 bases). The length of the CDR3 is 16 residues. Looked up from germline, CDR1 is DFQATT and CDR2 is SNEGSKA (reference sequence). V shed 0 bases and J shed 8 bases, with 20 bases lying between them. The CDR3 here is CSARDRGHGGSYIQYF. Here the CDR3 DNA reads TGCAGTGCTAGAGATAGGGGACACGGAGGATCCTACATTCAGTACTTC.

This clonotype has just a few counts. This chain joins TRBV11-2 and TRBJ2-7, with 7 bases that match TRBD1. The germline CDR1 and CDR2 sequences are SGHAT and FQNNGV. The junction had 7 bases not matched to a gene; V was cut back by 5 bases and J by 0 bases. The CDR3 has 15 amino acids. In nucleotides, the CDR3 is TGTGCCAGCAGCAAAACGACAGGGAGCTCCTACGAGCAGTACGTC. This sequence encodes CASSKTTGSSYEQYV.

This clonotype was recorded a few times. CDR3 in amino acids: CASSSPRVRMNTEAFF. In DNA, the CDR3 is TGTGCCAGCAGTTCCCCGAGGGTCCGAATGAACACTGAAGCTTTCTTT. This chain joins TRBV28 and TRBJ1-1; D is undetermined. Trimming took off 4 bases at V and 0 bases at J, with 15 bases between the two ends. From germline, CDR1 is MDHEN and CDR2 SYDVKM. There are 16 residues in the CDR3.

DNA of the CDR3: TGTGCCAGCAGCCAACCCAGATGGGGGGAGCTGTTTTTT. Residues: CASSQPRWGELFF. The chain has TRBV3-1 and TRBJ2-2, with D hard to call. Germline loops: CDR1 LGHDT, CDR2 YNNKEL (reference sequence). CDR3 size: 13 residues. With 2 bases removed from V and 8 bases from J, the gap between germline ends came to 9 bases. The full variable domain, its missing parts supplied by reference TRBV3-1 and TRBJ2-2, is DTAVSQTPKYLVTQMGNDKSIKCEQNLGHDTMYWYKQDSKKFLKIMFSYNNKELIINETVPNRFSPKSPDKAHLNLHINSLELGDSAVYFCASSQPRWGELFFGEGSRLTVL.

The chain employs TRBV5-8 and TRBJ2-1; tentative D call: TRBD1 (8 bases). This CDR3 region has 15 residues. Germline values: CDR1 SGHTS, CDR2 YDEGEE. Trimming removed 4 bases at V and 5 bases at J, with 16 bases between. CDR3 loop: CASSNNRGGNNEQFF. For the CDR3, the DNA is TGTGCCAGCAGCAACAACAGGGGGGGAAACAATGAGCAGTTCTTC.

The table lists this clonotype with a few counts. The rearrangement joins TRBV5-1 to TRBJ2-5, with TRBD2 identical over 12 bases. This CDR3 region has 18 residues. The V gene end was trimmed by 6 bases and the J gene end by 5 bases; junction bases not matched to a gene: 17. From germline, CDR1 is SGHRS and CDR2 YFSETQ. As DNA, the CDR3 is TGCGCCAGCAATCCGACTAGCGGGGGCGTTGGGCTCTCCGAGACCCAGTACTTC. Translation gives CASNPTSGGVGLSETQYF.

This clonotype turned up a few times. V and J are TRBV7-6 and TRBJ2-3; 8 positions match TRBD2. The germline V gene has CDR1 SGHVS and CDR2 FNYEAQ. The J segment lost 2 bases and the V segment lost 1 base, leaving 8 bases of the junction unmatched. The CDR3 runs to 17 residues. The CDR3 is CASSLVPIAGFTDTQYF. The DNA of the CDR3 is TGTGCCAGCAGCTTAGTCCCGATAGCGGGGTTCACAGATACGCAGTATTTT.

The chain carries TRBV12-3 or TRBV12-4 and TRBJ2-3; 7 bases are shared with TRBD1. After removal of 7 bases from V and 0 bases from J, the junction contained 7 bases not matched to a gene. The CDR3 loop spans 15 amino acids. The CDR3 protein is CASKGAGHSTDTQYF. The CDR3 DNA follows: TGTGCCAGCAAGGGGGCAGGACATAGCACAGATACGCAGTATTTT.

The chain couples TRBV7-8 to TRBJ1-4; D ambiguous. V dropped 3 bases and J dropped 7 bases, with 12 bases sitting between them. Germline V CDR1 and CDR2: SGHVS, FQNEAQ. This CDR3 has 14 residues. In nucleotides, the CDR3 is TGTGCCAGCAGCTTTCAGAGGGTTGGTGAAAAACTGTTTTTT. This gives the protein CASSFQRVGEKLFF.

This clonotype has only a few counts. This chain joins TRBV2 and TRBJ2-7; 9 positions match TRBD1. The CDR3 consists of 14 residues. CDR1 and CDR2 from the germline V gene are SNHLY and FYNNEI. V dropped 5 bases and J dropped 2; count of bases not matched to a gene: 4. The CDR3, as DNA: TGTGCCAGCAGTCTTAGGACAGGGGCCTACGAGCAGTACGTC. This gives the protein CASSLRTGAYEQYV.

The chain employs TRBV6-1 and TRBJ2-3; 11 bases match TRBD2. J gave up 7 bases and V 4 bases, and 10 bases lay outside the gene matches. From germline, CDR1 is MNHNS and CDR2 SASEGT. The CDR3 spans 16 residues. The CDR3 nucleotides read TGTGCCAGCAGTGCCTTACTAGCGGGGGCGGAATATACGCAGTATTTT. It yields the protein CASSALLAGAEYTQYF.

The chain has TRBV5-5 and TRBJ1-5, with TRBD1 matching 10 bases. Losses at the gene ends were 0 bases for V and 5 bases for J; bases not matched to a gene: 2. Germline CDR1 is SGHKS and CDR2 is YYEKEE (reference sequence). The CDR3 contains 15 residues. CDR3: CASSLVTGGYQPQHF. As DNA, the CDR3 is TGTGCCAGCAGCTTGGTGACAGGGGGCTATCAGCCCCAGCATTTT.

The sample holds a few counts of this clonotype. The chain combines TRBV6-5 with TRBJ1-5, with D possibly TRBD1 on 6 matching bases. The CDR3 loop spans 14 amino acids. Germline V CDR1 and CDR2: MNHEY, SVGAGI. Trimming left V 6 bases short and J 1 base short, with 10 bases between. DNA of the CDR3: TGTGCCAGCAGACAGGGATCCAGCAATCAGCCCCAGCATTTT. Its translation: CASRQGSSNQPQHF.

This chain links TRBV7-9 with TRBJ1-1, with 9 bases aligning to TRBD1. Germline CDR1 is SEHNR and CDR2 is FQNEAQ (reference sequence). This CDR3 region has 15 residues. With V trimmed by 5 bases and J by 4 bases, 8 bases remained unmatched. As DNA, the CDR3 is TGTGCCAGCAGCCCCGGGACAGGGTTTGGCACTGAAGCTTTCTTT. It encodes CASSPGTGFGTEAFF.

This clonotype was counted only a few times. The rearrangement links TRBV6-5 to TRBJ2-7, with TRBD1 identical over 9 bases. With 6 bases clipped from V and 2 bases from J, the junction kept 5 bases outside the gene matches. Germline CDR1 MNHEY, CDR2 SVGAGI. The CDR3 extends over 14 amino acids. CDR3 in amino acids: CASRPRTGAYEQYV. The CDR3 DNA follows: TGTGCCAGCAGACCGAGGACAGGGGCCTACGAGCAGTACGTC.

This clonotype turned up a few times. This rearrangement joins TRBV12-3 or TRBV12-4 to TRBJ1-5; tentative D call: TRBD1 (5 bases). Trimming took 3 bases from V and 7 from J, leaving 16 bases between them. This CDR3 is built from 15 residues. In DNA, the CDR3 is TGTGCCAGCAGTTTGGGACGGTTCGGAGTCCAGCCCCAGCATTTT. Translating gives CASSLGRFGVQPQHF.

This chain links TRBV6-6 with TRBJ1-5, with D hard to call. Germline CDR1 is MNHNY and CDR2 is SVGAGI (reference sequence). Trimming left V 6 bases short and J 0 bases short, with 12 bases between. The CDR3 extends over 15 amino acids. CDR3: CASRVSRYSNQPQHF. In nucleotides, the CDR3 is TGTGCCAGCAGAGTCTCGAGATATAGCAATCAGCCCCAGCATTTT.

This clonotype appeared a few times. The chain links TRBV7-9 to TRBJ1-2; no clear D. In germline, CDR1 is SEHNR, CDR2 FQNEAQ (reference sequence). This CDR3 contains 13 residues. The V end was cut by 3 bases, the J end by 5 bases, with 10 bases between. The CDR3 is CASSFDSGYGYTF. The CDR3 coding sequence is TGTGCCAGCAGCTTCGACTCTGGGTATGGCTACACCTTC.

This clonotype was found a few times. The chain joins TRBV14 to TRBJ2-5; possible D gene TRBD1, 5 bases. Trimming took 6 bases from V and 8 from J, leaving 10 bases between them. The CDR3 loop spans 11 amino acids. CDR1 is SGHDN and CDR2 is FVKESK in the germline V gene. CDR3 sequence (DNA): TGTGCCAGCAGAAGACAGTACACCCAGTACTTC. Protein: CASRRQYTQYF.

This clonotype was seen many times. The V gene is TRBV5-1, the J gene TRBJ2-5; the D is unclear. V was pared by 0 bases and J by 0 bases, with 0 bases between. Germline assignment: CDR1 SGHRS and CDR2 YFSETQ. This CDR3 comprises 12 residues. The CDR3 loop is CASSLDQETQYF. CDR3 DNA: TGCGCCAGCAGCTTGGACCAAGAGACCCAGTACTTC.

V gene TRBV4-3 combines with J gene TRBJ2-1, with D unclear. With 0 bases removed from V and 8 bases from J, the gap between germline ends came to 8 bases. Germline lookup yields CDR1 LGHNA and CDR2 YSLEER. This CDR3 contains 13 residues. As DNA, the CDR3 is TGCGCCAGCAGCCAAGATCGCCGGTATGAGCAGTTCTTC. Its protein product is CASSQDRRYEQFF.